One sample yielded the 4 T cell receptor beta chains listed below, sequenced in a study of regulatory T cells in long-lasting Graves disease. Sequencing libraries for TCR beta were prepared with iRepertoire HTBI primers and Arm-PCR of CDR3 regions. From the multiplex PCR reads, TCRdb called clonotypes with MiXCR, one entry per CDR3 protein. The sample lists approximately 350,000 distinct CDR3 sequences, about 11% occurring once. Time point denoted: newly diagnosed GD, antithyroid drugs for less than 3 months. PBMCs provided the RNA from which the TCR library was made. The same data also went into a second study, on T cells in Graves' hyperthyroidism and ophthalmopathy.

The sequences come from peripheral blood mononuclear cells (PBMCs), collected at new diagnosis, from a patient treated with antithyroid drugs. These TCRs come from a young woman with Graves disease.

The chain joins TRBV2 to TRBJ1-5, with D possibly matching TRBD1 (6 bases). The germline CDR1 and CDR2 sequences are SNHLY and FYNNEI. CDR3 length: 16 residues. V was pared by 6 bases and J by 0 bases, with 15 bases between. DNA for the CDR3: TGTGCCAGCAGGGGCAGGGGAAGATATAGCAATCAGCCCCAGCATTTT. Residues: CASRGRGRYSNQPQHF.

This clonotype has only a few counts. The chain carries TRBV4-2 and TRBJ2-1; D ambiguous. This CDR3 contains 17 residues. Germline CDR1 LGHNA, CDR2 YNFKEQ. V lost 4 bases and J 0 bases, leaving 16 bases between the germline ends. The CDR3 is CASSLRGGGTSYNEQFF. CDR3 bases: TGTGCCAGCAGCCTGAGAGGCGGCGGAACCTCCTACAATGAGCAGTTCTTC.

This clonotype was observed many times. The chain is built from TRBV19 and TRBJ1-5, with D tentatively TRBD1 (6 bases). The CDR3 has 16 amino acids. Trimming took off 3 bases at V and 1 base at J, with 13 bases between the two ends. Per germline, CDR1 LNHDA and CDR2 SQIVND (reference sequence). CDR3 amino acids: CASSITGRGSNQPQHF. CDR3 bases: TGTGCCAGTAGTATCACAGGGAGGGGAAGCAATCAGCCCCAGCATTTT.

This clonotype was found many times. The V gene is TRBV5-1, the J gene TRBJ1-1; 9 nucleotides line up with TRBD1. The germline gives CDR1 SGHRS, CDR2 YFSETQ. The CDR3 sequence is 16 residues long. V lost 4 bases and J lost 1; bases outside the gene matches: 8. The CDR3 DNA sequence: TGCGCCAGCAGCATTGCCCGGACAGGGGCGAACACTGAAGCTTTCTTT. Its translation is CASSIARTGANTEAFF.